Below are 21 T cell receptor beta chains sequenced from a single sample in a study of patients and donors after allogeneic stem cell transplantation. Each CDR3 protein gets one entry after TCRdb re-called the RT-PCR reads with MiXCR. This table has roughly 960,000 distinct CDR3 sequences, about 20% appearing once. Sequenced material: blood, either unsorted or a sorted T cell fraction (not recorded which). These receptors were taken from a human donor who was either an allogeneic HSCT recipient or a stem cell or donor lymphocyte infusion donor (not recorded which). It is not recorded whose cells these are; they may come from a transplant donor.

This clonotype has ten or more counts. V gene TRBV29-1 combines with J gene TRBJ1-1; D is possibly TRBD1 (6 bases). This CDR3 contains 13 residues. CDR1 and CDR2 (germline): SQVTM, ANQGSEA. Trimming cost V 5 bases and J 1 base, with 11 bases left between them. DNA of the CDR3: TGCAGCGTTCGACAGGACGCGAACACTGAAGCTTTCTTT. Amino acids: CSVRQDANTEAFF.

J is TRBJ1-5 and V is TRBV7-2, with D tentatively TRBD1 (6 bases). V gave up 4 bases and J gave up 1 base, with 11 bases separating them. Germline V gives CDR1 SGHTA, CDR2 FQGNSA. The CDR3 spans 15 residues. The CDR3 DNA is TGTGCCAGCAGCTCCACAGGGATCAGCAATCAGCCCCAGCATTTT. Translated, it gives CASSSTGISNQPQHF.

This clonotype was observed a handful of times. The chain joins TRBV7-2 to TRBJ2-1; 9 nucleotides line up with TRBD2. CDR1 and CDR2 from the germline V gene are SGHTA and FQGNSA. The ends lost 1 base at V and 3 bases at J; junction bases unmatched: 4. This CDR3 spans 16 amino acids. CDR3 amino acids: CASSLDGAGGYNEQFF. CDR3 DNA: TGTGCCAGCAGCTTAGATGGAGCGGGGGGCTACAATGAGCAGTTCTTC.

This chain connects TRBV6-2 or TRBV6-3 to TRBJ2-7, with D possibly matching TRBD1 (5 bases). Trimming removed 4 bases at V and 4 bases at J, with 17 bases between. Germline V CDR1 and CDR2: MNHEY, SVGEGT. The CDR3 runs to 15 residues. CDR3 DNA sequence: TGTGCCAGCAGTTCCCGGACACGGCCGGGTTACGAGCAGTACTTC. Encoded protein: CASSSRTRPGYEQYF.

The rearrangement joins TRBV30 to TRBJ2-2; 8 nucleotides align to TRBD2. V lost 5 bases, J lost 0 bases, and 2 bases stayed unmatched. CDR1 GTSNPN and CDR2 SVGIG come from the germline V gene (reference sequence). This CDR3 has 14 amino acids. The CDR3, as DNA: TGTGCCTGGCGGGAGGGAGCGAACACCGGGGAGCTGTTTTTT. This encodes CAWREGANTGELFF.

This clonotype showed up many times. The chain couples TRBV12-3 or TRBV12-4 to TRBJ1-1; 8 bases match TRBD1. This CDR3 is built from 14 residues. Germline trimming cut 5 bases from V and 4 bases from J; bases unmatched to any gene: 6. The CDR3 reads CASSPGQGFTEAFF. The CDR3 DNA reads as TGTGCCAGCAGTCCAGGACAGGGATTCACTGAAGCTTTCTTT.

The table lists this clonotype with a few counts. The chain uses TRBV6-1 and TRBJ2-1; 11 bases match TRBD2. The CDR3 has 19 amino acids. CDR1 is MNHNS, CDR2 SASEGT, per germline. V shed 4 bases and J 0 bases; nucleotides not matched to a gene: 11. The CDR3 protein is CASSGSGTSGARSYNEQFF. As DNA, the CDR3 is TGTGCCAGCAGTGGATCCGGGACTAGCGGAGCCCGCTCCTACAATGAGCAGTTCTTC.

In its sample, this clonotype was seen a few times. The junction shows a germline mismatch at one end, possibly a read error. The rearrangement uses TRBV7-2 and TRBJ2-7; 8 positions agree with TRBD2. The germline CDR1 and CDR2 sequences are SGHTA and FQGNSA. The length of the CDR3 is 14 residues. CDR3 amino acids: CASSIAGTPLEQYF. In DNA, the CDR3 is TGTGCCAGCAGCATAGCGGGGACTCCCTTGGAGCAGTACTTC. Drawing the rest from reference TRBV7-2 and TRBJ2-7, the complete variable domain is GAGVSQSPSNKVTEKGKDVELRCDPISGHTALYWYRQSLGQGLEFLIYFQGNSAPDKSGLPSDRFSAERTGGSVSTLTIQRTQQEDSAVYLCASSIAGTPLEQYFGPGTRLTVT.

This clonotype turned up a few times. CDR3 sequence (DNA): TGCAGCGTTATGAACAGGGGGACCGGGGAGCTGTTTTTT. Protein: CSVMNRGTGELFF. The J gene is TRBJ2-2, the V gene TRBV29-1; 8 bases match TRBD1. CDR3 length: 13 amino acids. Germline CDR1 reads SQVTM; CDR2 reads ANQGSEA. V shed 5 bases, J shed 5 bases, and the junction held 4 bases outside the gene matches.

This clonotype was counted between two and nine times. DNA for the CDR3: TGTGCCAGCAGCGATCGGGACAGGGCGAACACTGAAGCTTTCTTT. This encodes CASSDRDRANTEAFF. The chain recombines TRBV11-2 with TRBJ1-1; 9 bases fit TRBD1. After removal of 5 bases from V and 1 base from J, the junction contained 5 bases not matched to a gene. CDR3 size: 15 residues. Germline lookup yields CDR1 SGHAT and CDR2 FQNNGV.

This chain uses TRBV9 with TRBJ2-2, with 10 positions matching TRBD2. The germline CDR1 and CDR2 sequences are SGDLS and YYNGEE. The CDR3 has 15 residues. The V segment lost 0 bases and the J segment 7 bases; nucleotides outside the gene matches: 3. The CDR3 sequence: CASSVELAGSGELFF. The CDR3 DNA reads TGTGCCAGCAGCGTAGAACTAGCGGGGAGCGGGGAGCTGTTTTTT.

This clonotype was observed at least ten times. The chain combines TRBV12-3 or TRBV12-4 with TRBJ2-7; D remains ambiguous. This CDR3 is 13 amino acids long. The V and J ends lost 3 bases and 0 bases respectively, with 6 bases between them. Here the CDR3 DNA reads TGTGCCAGCAGTTTCGGAAACTCCTACGAGCAGTACTTC. Residues: CASSFGNSYEQYF.

In this sample, this clonotype turned up a few times. This chain connects TRBV12-3 or TRBV12-4 to TRBJ1-3, with D unclear. V lost 1 base and J lost 4, with 11 bases in between. The CDR3 extends over 15 amino acids. CDR3 loop: CASSLGRRAGNTIYF. CDR3 DNA sequence: TGTGCCAGCAGTTTAGGACGCCGCGCCGGAAACACCATATATTTT.

The rearrangement links TRBV29-1 to TRBJ2-4; no clear D gene. The CDR3 has 14 residues. Germline V lookup: CDR1 SQVTM, CDR2 ANQGSEA. The V end lost 7 bases, the J end lost 0 bases, and 13 bases lay between the germline ends. The CDR3 protein is CSAETSLAKNIQYF. The CDR3 DNA reads TGCAGCGCGGAGACGTCCTTAGCCAAAAACATTCAGTACTTC. Looking up the rest from reference TRBV29-1 and TRBJ2-4 gives the full variable domain: SAVISQKPSRDICQRGTSLTIQCQVDSQVTMMFWYRQQPGQSLTLIATANQGSEATYESGFVIDKFPISRPNLTFSTLTVSNMSPEDSSIYLCSAETSLAKNIQYFGAGTRLSVL.

This chain uses TRBV5-5 with TRBJ1-5; 10 nucleotides align to TRBD1. Germline CDR1 is SGHKS and CDR2 is YYEKEE (reference sequence). The CDR3 contains 16 residues. V was pared by 4 bases and J by 2 bases, with 6 bases of the junction left unmatched. The CDR3 is CASSPGTGVGNQPQHF. CDR3 nucleotide sequence: TGTGCCAGCAGCCCAGGGACAGGGGTTGGCAATCAGCCCCAGCATTTT. The entire variable domain, with the rest obtained from reference TRBV5-5 and TRBJ1-5, is as follows: DAGVTQSPTHLIKTRGQQVTLRCSPISGHKSVSWYQQVLGQGPQFIFQYYEKEERGRGNFPDRFSARQFPNYSSELNVNALLLGDSALYLCASSPGTGVGNQPQHFGDGTRLSIL.

This clonotype was seen a few times. The chain links TRBV5-1 to TRBJ1-5; TRBD1 might be the D (5 bases). The length of the CDR3 is 14 residues. From germline, CDR1 is SGHRS and CDR2 YFSETQ. Trimming cost V 5 bases and J 2 bases, with 11 bases left between them. The CDR3 region is CASRLEGGNQPQHF. The CDR3 bases are TGCGCCAGCAGGCTCGAAGGGGGCAATCAGCCCCAGCATTTT. The entire variable domain, with the rest obtained from reference TRBV5-1 and TRBJ1-5, is as follows: KAGVTQTPRYLIKTRGQQVTLSCSPISGHRSVSWYQQTPGQGLQFLFEYFSETQRNKGNFPGRFSGRQFSNSRSEMNVSTLELGDSALYLCASRLEGGNQPQHFGDGTRLSIL.

V gene TRBV6-5 combines with J gene TRBJ2-3, with D possibly TRBD2 on 6 matching bases. Deletions cut 6 bases from V and 4 bases from J, with 8 bases between. The CDR3 runs to 12 residues. Germline assignment: CDR1 MNHEY and CDR2 SVGAGI. CDR3 bases: TGTGCCAGCAGGGGGGACTCAGATACGCAGTATTTT. Translating it yields CASRGDSDTQYF.

This clonotype turned up a few times. The chain links TRBV27 to TRBJ1-1, with D possibly being TRBD1 (6 bases). The CDR3 runs 14 residues. The V end lost 6 bases, the J end lost 1 base, and 12 bases lay between the germline ends. From germline, CDR1 is MNHEY and CDR2 SMNVEV (reference sequence). The CDR3 loop reads CASRWARGNTEAFF. The CDR3 DNA reads TGTGCCAGCAGATGGGCCAGGGGGAACACTGAAGCTTTCTTT.

The rearrangement links TRBV24-1 to TRBJ1-2, with a weak D call TRBD1 (5 bases). The germline gives CDR1 KGHDR, CDR2 SFDVKD. The ends were cut back, 4 bases at V and 5 bases at J, with 19 bases in the middle. This CDR3 is 16 amino acids long. CDR3 sequence: CATSDRLTATHYGYTF. The CDR3 nucleotides are TGTGCCACCAGTGACCGTTTGACAGCGACGCATTATGGCTACACCTTC.

In its sample, this clonotype was seen a few times. The chain carries TRBV24-1 and TRBJ2-6; no definite D call. V lost 1 base and J 4 bases, leaving 7 bases between the germline ends. CDR1 is KGHDR, CDR2 SFDVKD, per germline. The CDR3 consists of 15 residues. As DNA, the CDR3 is TGTGCCACCAGTGATTTTGAGAAGGGGGCCAACGTCCTGACTTTC. This sequence encodes CATSDFEKGANVLTF.

The chain employs TRBV12-3 or TRBV12-4 and TRBJ2-1, with TRBD2 matching 7 bases. The CDR3 totals 16 residues. V lost 1 base, J lost 5 bases, and 8 bases stayed unmatched. CDR3 sequence: CASSLVRGSRDNEQFF. The CDR3 nucleotides read TGTGCCAGCAGTTTAGTCCGCGGGAGTAGGGACAATGAGCAGTTCTTC.